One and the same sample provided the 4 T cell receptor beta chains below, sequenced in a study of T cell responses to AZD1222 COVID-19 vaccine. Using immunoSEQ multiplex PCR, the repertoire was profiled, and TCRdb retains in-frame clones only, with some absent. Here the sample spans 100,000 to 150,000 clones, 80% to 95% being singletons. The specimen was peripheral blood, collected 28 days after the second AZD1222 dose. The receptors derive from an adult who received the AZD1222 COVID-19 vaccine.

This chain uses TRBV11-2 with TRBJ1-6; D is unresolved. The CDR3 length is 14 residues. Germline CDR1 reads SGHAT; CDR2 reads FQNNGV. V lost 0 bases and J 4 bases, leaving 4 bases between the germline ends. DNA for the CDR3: TGTGCCAGCAGCTTAGAAGGGTATAATTCACCCCTCCACTTT. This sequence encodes CASSLEGYNSPLHF.

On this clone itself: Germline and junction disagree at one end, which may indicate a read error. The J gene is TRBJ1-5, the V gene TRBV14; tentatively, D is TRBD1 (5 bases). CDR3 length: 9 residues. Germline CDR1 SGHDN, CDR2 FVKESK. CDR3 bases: TGCATACGGGGGCAGCCCCAGCATTTT. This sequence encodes CIRGQPQHF.

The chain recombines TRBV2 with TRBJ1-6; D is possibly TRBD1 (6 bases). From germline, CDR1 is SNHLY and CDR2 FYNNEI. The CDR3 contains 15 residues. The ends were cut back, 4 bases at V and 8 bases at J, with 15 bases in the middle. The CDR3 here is CASSVGASRDSPLHF. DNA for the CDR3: TGTGCCAGCAGTGTGGGGGCTTCCCGGGATTCACCCCTCCACTTT.

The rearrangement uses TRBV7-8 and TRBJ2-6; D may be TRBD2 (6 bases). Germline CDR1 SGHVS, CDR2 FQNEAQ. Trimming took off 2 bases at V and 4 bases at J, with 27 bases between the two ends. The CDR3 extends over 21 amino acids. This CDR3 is CASSLSRVFSLPREGANVLTF. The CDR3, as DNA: TGTGCCAGCAGCTTATCCAGGGTATTCTCTCTACCCCGGGAGGGGGCCAACGTCCTGACTTTC.